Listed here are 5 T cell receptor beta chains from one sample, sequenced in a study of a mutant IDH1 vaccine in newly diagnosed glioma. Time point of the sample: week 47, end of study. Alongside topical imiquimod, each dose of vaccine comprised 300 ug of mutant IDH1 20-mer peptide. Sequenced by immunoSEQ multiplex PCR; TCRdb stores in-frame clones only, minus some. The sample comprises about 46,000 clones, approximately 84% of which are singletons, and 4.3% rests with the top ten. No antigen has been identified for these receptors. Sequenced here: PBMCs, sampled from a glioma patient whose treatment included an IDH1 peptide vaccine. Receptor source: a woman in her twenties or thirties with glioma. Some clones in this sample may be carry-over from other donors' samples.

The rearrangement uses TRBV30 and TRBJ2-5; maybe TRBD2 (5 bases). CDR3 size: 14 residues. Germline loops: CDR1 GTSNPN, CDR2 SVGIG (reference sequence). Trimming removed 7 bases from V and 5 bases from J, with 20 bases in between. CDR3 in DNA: TGTGCCTCCCTGAGGGTTGGGTACCGGGAGACCCAGTACTTC. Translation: CASLRVGYRETQYF.

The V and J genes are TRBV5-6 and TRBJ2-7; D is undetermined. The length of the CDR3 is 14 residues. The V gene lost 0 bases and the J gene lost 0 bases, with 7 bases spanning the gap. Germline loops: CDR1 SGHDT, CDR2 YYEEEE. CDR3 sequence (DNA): TGTGCCAGCAGCTTGGGGGTGCTCTCCTACGAGCAGTACTTC. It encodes CASSLGVLSYEQYF. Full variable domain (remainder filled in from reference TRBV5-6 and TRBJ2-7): DAGVTQSPTHLIKTRGQQVTLRCSPKSGHDTVSWYQQALGQGPQFIFQYYEEEERQRGNFPDRFSGHQFPNYSSELNVNALLLGDSALYLCASSLGVLSYEQYFGPGTRLTVT.

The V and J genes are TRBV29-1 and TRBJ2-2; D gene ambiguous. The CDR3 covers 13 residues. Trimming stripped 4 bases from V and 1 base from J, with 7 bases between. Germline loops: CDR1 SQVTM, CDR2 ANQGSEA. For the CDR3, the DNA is TGCAGCGTTGTCGGGCAGAACACCGGGGAGCTGTTTTTT. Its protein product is CSVVGQNTGELFF.

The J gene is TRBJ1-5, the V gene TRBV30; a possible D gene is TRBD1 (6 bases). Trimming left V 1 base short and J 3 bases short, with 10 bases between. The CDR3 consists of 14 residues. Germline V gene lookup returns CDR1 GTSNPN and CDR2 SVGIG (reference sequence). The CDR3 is CAWSEDRSNQPQHF. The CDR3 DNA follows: TGTGCCTGGAGTGAAGACAGGTCCAATCAGCCCCAGCATTTT.

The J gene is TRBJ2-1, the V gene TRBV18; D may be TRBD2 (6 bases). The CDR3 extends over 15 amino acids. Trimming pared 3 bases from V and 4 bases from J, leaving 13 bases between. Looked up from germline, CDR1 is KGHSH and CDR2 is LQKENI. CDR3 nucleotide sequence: TGTGCCAGCTCACCCCGCGGAGGGAGATACAATGAGCAGTTCTTC. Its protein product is CASSPRGGRYNEQFF.